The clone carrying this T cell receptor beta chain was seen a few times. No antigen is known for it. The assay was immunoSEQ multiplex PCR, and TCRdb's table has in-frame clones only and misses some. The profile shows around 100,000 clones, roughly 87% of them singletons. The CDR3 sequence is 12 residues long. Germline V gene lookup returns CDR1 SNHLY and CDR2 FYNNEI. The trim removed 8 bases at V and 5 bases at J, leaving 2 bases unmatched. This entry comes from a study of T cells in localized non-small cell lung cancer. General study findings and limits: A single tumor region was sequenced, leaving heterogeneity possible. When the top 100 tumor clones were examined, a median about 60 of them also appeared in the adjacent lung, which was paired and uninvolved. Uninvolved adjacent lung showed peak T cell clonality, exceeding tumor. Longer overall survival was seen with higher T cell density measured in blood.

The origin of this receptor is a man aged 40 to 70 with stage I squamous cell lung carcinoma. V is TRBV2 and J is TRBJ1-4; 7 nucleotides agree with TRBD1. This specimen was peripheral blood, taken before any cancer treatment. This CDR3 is CASGTDNEKLFF. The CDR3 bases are TGTGCCAGCGGGACAGACAATGAAAAACTGTTTTTT.